This T cell receptor (beta chain) was retrieved from a study of blood T cell repertoires in COVID-19 (dated by TCRdb to 2019 to 2021). About the investigation overall: Collaborator samples came from the United States, Italy and Spain and covered acute and convalescent phases of COVID-19. Samples came from the ongoing ImmuneRACE study (first 160 participants) plus 1,254 subjects from 6 global collaborators. A de-identified subject ID, COVID-19 status, age in years and sex were almost always included in the sample metadata. The prospective study material was composed of cDNA or gDNA derived from T cells, B-cell-depleted T cells, or PBMCs. Subjects who had been exposed to COVID-19, were actively infected with it, or had recovered from it provided the deeply sampled blood TCRbeta repertoires that made up the dataset. Where available, HLA class I and class II types were taken from metadata supplied by the sample provider and were not determined by assay-based typing. The repertoires were released in a freely available public database intended as a resource for research on the immune response to SARS-CoV-2.

A word on this clone: Its specific antigen is unknown. Qualities for individual bases were not recorded, and no much larger clone is one base off.

TCRbeta CDR3 regions were amplified from genomic DNA using the immunoSEQ Assay, a bias-controlled multiplex PCR. Concerning the study's data processing: Nucleated cell counts per sample were estimated from amplification of reference gene primers within the assay. Sequence reads were collapsed and filtered to measure the absolute abundance of every unique TCRbeta CDR3 rearrangement. Productive Simpson clonality was computed per sample as the square root of Simpson's diversity index over productive rearrangements. TCRdb stores this immuneACCESS table with in-frame sequences only. Part of the clones is absent; in the studies checked, under half of the shortfall reflects unresolved V genes, and no reason is known for the rest. The D gene and trimming were derived from the DNA, and the V and J assignments and clone size from that table. This sample gives 150,000 to 200,000 clones in total; 80% to 90% of them show up just once. The ten largest clones represent approximately 16% of the sample.

Paper-wide results and their limitations: The amount of clinical and demographic metadata varied by source and participant and was provided uncurated.

V has 2 bases trimmed and J has 7 bases trimmed; junction bases matching no gene number 4. The cysteine opens and the phenylalanine closes a CDR3 of 15 amino acids. Only CDR3 DNA remains: 45 bases, in frame from the first base. CDR1 and CDR2 (SGHRS, YFSETQ) derive from the germline V gene. Participants in the prospective study were aged about 18 to 95 years, lived in more than 20 United States geographic areas, and enrolled through a virtual design. In the prospective study, participants were assigned to cohorts based on the clinical history participants reported in a screening survey and a study questionnaire. For ImmuneRACE Cohort 3, a participant was defined as recovered based on two consecutive negative NP/OP PCR tests, clearance by a healthcare professional, or resolution of symptoms. Each participant in the prospective study had whole blood, serum and a nasopharyngeal or oropharyngeal swab collected by mobile phlebotomists. Over a 2-month period, participants in the prospective study had the option of providing additional blood draws and questionnaires. Before DNA extraction, prospective study blood samples were shipped either frozen or at room temperature.

Source material: PBMCs or T cells enriched from blood (not recorded which). This TCR was recovered from a man between 50 and 59 years old who had recovered from COVID-19. This chain is built from TRBV5-1 and TRBJ2-1, with 12 junctional bases fitting TRBD2. The DNA sequence reads TGCGCCAGCAGCTTAAGGACTAGCGGGGATAATGAGCAGTTCTTC. Translation gives CASSLRTSGDNEQFF.